This is a list of T cell receptor beta chains from one sample in a study of control samples from healthy donors and cancer patients. The protocol was immunoSEQ multiplex PCR, while the TCRdb copy is restricted to in-frame clones and leaves out a portion. The table shows 100,000 to 150,000 clones, with more than 75% occurring only once. The sequencing sample was made of blood. These receptors were obtained from a man in his forties in good health. Each CDR3 is given with its conserved first and last residue. Fields, in order: clone size, CDR3 length, J gene, V gene, D gene, CDR3 DNA, CDR3 protein. A D gene is named only where the DNA matches it firmly. Size values are once, few and many counts, or a class for expanded clones, and some rows have none.

clone_size: once; cdr3_length: 14; j_call: TRBJ1-2; v_call: TRBV7-9; d_call: .; cdr3_nt: TGTGCCAGCAGCTCCGAGGGGCCCGGCTATGGCTACACCTTC; cdr3_aa: CASSSEGPGYGYTF
clone_size: .; cdr3_length: 13; j_call: TRBJ2-5; v_call: TRBV30; d_call: .; cdr3_nt: TGTGCCTGGAGTGTGGGCGGAGAAGAGACCCAGTACTTC; cdr3_aa: CAWSVGGEETQYF
clone_size: .; cdr3_length: 11; j_call: TRBJ1-6; v_call: TRBV7-2; d_call: .; cdr3_nt: TGTGCCTCGGGCCCTAATTCACCCCTCCACTTT; cdr3_aa: CASGPNSPLHF
clone_size: .; cdr3_length: 15; j_call: TRBJ1-6; v_call: TRBV9; d_call: .; cdr3_nt: TGTGCCAGCAGCGTCACCCCCGGGGGAGTATCGCCCCTCCACTTT; cdr3_aa: CASSVTPGGVSPLHF
clone_size: .; cdr3_length: 15; j_call: TRBJ2-5; v_call: TRBV4-3; d_call: TRBD2; cdr3_nt: TGCGCCAGCAGCCAAGTACTAGCGGGGCACGAGACCCAGTACTTC; cdr3_aa: CASSQVLAGHETQYF
clone_size: once; cdr3_length: 15; j_call: TRBJ2-1; v_call: TRBV18; d_call: TRBD1; cdr3_nt: TGTGCCAGCTCTCAGGACAGGGTCACCTACAATGAGCAGTTCTTC; cdr3_aa: CASSQDRVTYNEQFF
clone_size: .; cdr3_length: 14; j_call: TRBJ1-2; v_call: TRBV18; d_call: .; cdr3_nt: TGTGCCAGCTCACCCCCGGGACACAACTATGGCTACACCTTC; cdr3_aa: CASSPPGHNYGYTF
clone_size: .; cdr3_length: 17; j_call: TRBJ1-4; v_call: TRBV7-8; d_call: .; cdr3_nt: TGTGCCAGCAGCTCTGAGAGGACAGTTCCAACTAATGAAAAACTGTTTTTT; cdr3_aa: CASSSERTVPTNEKLFF
clone_size: .; cdr3_length: 12; j_call: TRBJ2-1; v_call: TRBV27; d_call: .; cdr3_nt: TGTGCCAGCAGCCGAGGGGTGAATGAGCAGTTCTTC; cdr3_aa: CASSRGVNEQFF
clone_size: once; cdr3_length: 13; j_call: TRBJ1-2; v_call: TRBV3-1/TRBV3-2; d_call: .; cdr3_nt: TGTGCCAGCAGCCGTACGACAGATTATGGCTACACCTTC; cdr3_aa: CASSRTTDYGYTF
clone_size: once; cdr3_length: 12; j_call: TRBJ1-2; v_call: TRBV30; d_call: .; cdr3_nt: TGTGCCTGGAGTTTGGGGGACTATGGCTACACCTTC; cdr3_aa: CAWSLGDYGYTF
clone_size: .; cdr3_length: 13; j_call: TRBJ1-2; v_call: TRBV6-5; d_call: .; cdr3_nt: TGTGCCAGCAGTCTTAGTAGGAGCTATGGCTACACCTTC; cdr3_aa: CASSLSRSYGYTF
clone_size: .; cdr3_length: 13; j_call: TRBJ1-4; v_call: TRBV3-1/TRBV3-2; d_call: .; cdr3_nt: TGTGCCAGCAGCCCGAGTCGAGGAGAAAAACTGTTTTTT; cdr3_aa: CASSPSRGEKLFF
clone_size: few; cdr3_length: 15; j_call: TRBJ2-4; v_call: TRBV30; d_call: .; cdr3_nt: TGTGCCTGGAACGGCGAGTGGGTAGCCAAAAACATTCAGTACTTC; cdr3_aa: CAWNGEWVAKNIQYF
clone_size: .; cdr3_length: 15; j_call: TRBJ2-3; v_call: TRBV6-5; d_call: .; cdr3_nt: TGTGCCAGCAGTTACTTGACGGGTAGCACAGATACGCAGTATTTT; cdr3_aa: CASSYLTGSTDTQYF
clone_size: .; cdr3_length: 16; j_call: TRBJ1-6; v_call: TRBV6-1; d_call: .; cdr3_nt: TGTGCCAGCAGTGACCCGGATTCACGTGGGGTCAGGCCCCTCCACTTT; cdr3_aa: CASSDPDSRGVRPLHF
clone_size: .; cdr3_length: 17; j_call: TRBJ2-5; v_call: TRBV25-1; d_call: TRBD2; cdr3_nt: TGTGCCAGCAGCCCCTCCGGGACTAGCGGACACCAAGAGACCCAGTACTTC; cdr3_aa: CASSPSGTSGHQETQYF
clone_size: .; cdr3_length: 13; j_call: TRBJ2-7; v_call: TRBV25-1; d_call: .; cdr3_nt: TGTGCCAGCAGCCCCCCGGTCCTCTACGAGCAGTACTTC; cdr3_aa: CASSPPVLYEQYF
clone_size: .; cdr3_length: 14; j_call: TRBJ1-2; v_call: TRBV5-4; d_call: .; cdr3_nt: TGTGCCAGCAGCCCGGCGGGGGAATGGTATGGCTACACCTTC; cdr3_aa: CASSPAGEWYGYTF
clone_size: .; cdr3_length: 14; j_call: TRBJ2-3; v_call: TRBV27; d_call: .; cdr3_nt: TGTGCCAGCAGTTTAGGCTTAGACACAGATACGCAGTATTTT; cdr3_aa: CASSLGLDTDTQYF
clone_size: once; cdr3_length: 15; j_call: TRBJ2-3; v_call: TRBV9; d_call: TRBD2; cdr3_nt: TGTGCCAGCAGCGTTGCGGGACTAGCTCCAGATACGCAGTATTTT; cdr3_aa: CASSVAGLAPDTQYF
clone_size: .; cdr3_length: 17; j_call: TRBJ1-3; v_call: TRBV6-1; d_call: TRBD1; cdr3_nt: TGTGCCAGCAGTGCGGCTCCGGGACAGGGGAACGGAAACACCATATATTTT; cdr3_aa: CASSAAPGQGNGNTIYF
clone_size: .; cdr3_length: 15; j_call: TRBJ2-7; v_call: TRBV6-5; d_call: .; cdr3_nt: TGTGCCAGCAGTCGTGCGGCCGGGACATCCGACGAGCAGTACTTC; cdr3_aa: CASSRAAGTSDEQYF
clone_size: .; cdr3_length: 16; j_call: TRBJ1-5; v_call: TRBV7-2; d_call: .; cdr3_nt: TGTGCCAGCAGCTTAGAGAAGGGATGGGCTAATCAGCCCCAGCATTTT; cdr3_aa: CASSLEKGWANQPQHF
clone_size: .; cdr3_length: 14; j_call: TRBJ1-5; v_call: TRBV18; d_call: .; cdr3_nt: TGTGCCAGCTCACCACCCCCTAGCAATCAGCCCCAGCATTTT; cdr3_aa: CASSPPPSNQPQHF
clone_size: .; cdr3_length: 14; j_call: TRBJ2-4; v_call: TRBV7-3; d_call: TRBD2; cdr3_nt: TGTGCCAGCAGCCTGGGGGGGATTAGCAACATTCAGTACTTC; cdr3_aa: CASSLGGISNIQYF
clone_size: .; cdr3_length: 14; j_call: TRBJ1-3; v_call: TRBV18; d_call: .; cdr3_nt: TGTGCCAGCACTGGTGACTGGTGGGGGAACACCATATATTTT; cdr3_aa: CASTGDWWGNTIYF
clone_size: .; cdr3_length: 13; j_call: TRBJ1-5; v_call: TRBV12-3/TRBV12-4; d_call: .; cdr3_nt: TGTGCCAGCAGTTTTGCGGGAGATCAGCCCCAGCATTTT; cdr3_aa: CASSFAGDQPQHF
clone_size: .; cdr3_length: 13; j_call: TRBJ1-1; v_call: TRBV7-3; d_call: TRBD1; cdr3_nt: TGTGCCAGCAGCAACAGGGGGAAGCCTGAAGCTTTCTTT; cdr3_aa: CASSNRGKPEAFF
clone_size: .; cdr3_length: 13; j_call: TRBJ2-7; v_call: TRBV6-5; d_call: TRBD1; cdr3_nt: TGTGCCAGCAGTTACTCCAGGGGGTACGAGCAGTACTTC; cdr3_aa: CASSYSRGYEQYF
clone_size: .; cdr3_length: 16; j_call: TRBJ2-5; v_call: TRBV5-1; d_call: TRBD2; cdr3_nt: TGCGCCAGCAGCAGCGGACTAGCGGGGGGCATGGAGACCCAGTACTTC; cdr3_aa: CASSSGLAGGMETQYF
clone_size: .; cdr3_length: 14; j_call: TRBJ1-3; v_call: TRBV7-3; d_call: .; cdr3_nt: TGTGCCAGCAGCTTAGGGGGCTCTGGAAACACCATATATTTT; cdr3_aa: CASSLGGSGNTIYF
clone_size: .; cdr3_length: 15; j_call: TRBJ1-1; v_call: TRBV5-6; d_call: .; cdr3_nt: TGTGCCAGCAGCTTGGTCCCGGGCATGAACACTGAAGCTTTCTTT; cdr3_aa: CASSLVPGMNTEAFF
clone_size: .; cdr3_length: 12; j_call: TRBJ1-1; v_call: TRBV12-3/TRBV12-4; d_call: TRBD1; cdr3_nt: TGTGCCAGCAGGACAGGGGAAATCGGAGCTTTCTTT; cdr3_aa: CASRTGEIGAFF
clone_size: .; cdr3_length: 16; j_call: TRBJ1-2; v_call: TRBV18; d_call: .; cdr3_nt: TGTGCCAGCTCATCGGAGAATGCAGGGGCGGGTTATGGCTACACCTTC; cdr3_aa: CASSSENAGAGYGYTF
clone_size: .; cdr3_length: 13; j_call: TRBJ2-1; v_call: TRBV12-3/TRBV12-4; d_call: TRBD1; cdr3_nt: TGTGCCAGTAACCGGGACAGGGGTAATGAGCAGTTCTTC; cdr3_aa: CASNRDRGNEQFF
clone_size: .; cdr3_length: 14; j_call: TRBJ1-2; v_call: TRBV7-9; d_call: .; cdr3_nt: TGTGCCAGCACCCCGAAACAGTCTAACTATGGCTACACCTTC; cdr3_aa: CASTPKQSNYGYTF
clone_size: once; cdr3_length: 15; j_call: TRBJ2-5; v_call: TRBV30; d_call: TRBD2; cdr3_nt: TGTGCCTGGACCGCTAGCGGGGGGGCATTAGAGACCCAGTACTTC; cdr3_aa: CAWTASGGALETQYF
clone_size: .; cdr3_length: 14; j_call: TRBJ1-6; v_call: TRBV5-1; d_call: TRBD1; cdr3_nt: TGCGCCAGCAGCCCTGGGACAGGGGATTCACCCCTCCACTTT; cdr3_aa: CASSPGTGDSPLHF
clone_size: .; cdr3_length: 15; j_call: TRBJ2-5; v_call: TRBV4-1; d_call: .; cdr3_nt: TGCGCCAGCAGCCCCGTAGGTATGCGGCAAGAGACCCAGTACTTC; cdr3_aa: CASSPVGMRQETQYF
clone_size: .; cdr3_length: 14; j_call: TRBJ1-3; v_call: TRBV28; d_call: TRBD1; cdr3_nt: TGTGCCAGCAGTCCCGACAGGGCTGGAAACACCATATATTTT; cdr3_aa: CASSPDRAGNTIYF
clone_size: .; cdr3_length: 15; j_call: TRBJ2-5; v_call: TRBV11-1; d_call: .; cdr3_nt: TGTGCCAGCAGCTTCTATGACACCACGAGGGAGACCCAGTACTTC; cdr3_aa: CASSFYDTTRETQYF
clone_size: .; cdr3_length: 15; j_call: TRBJ2-6; v_call: TRBV9; d_call: .; cdr3_nt: TGTGCCAGCAGCGATCCGGGTTCTGGGGCCAACGTCCTGACTTTC; cdr3_aa: CASSDPGSGANVLTF
clone_size: once; cdr3_length: 15; j_call: TRBJ1-1; v_call: TRBV6-1; d_call: .; cdr3_nt: TGTGCCAGCAGTGAAATTTGGGGGGTCGGTACTGAAGCTTTCTTT; cdr3_aa: CASSEIWGVGTEAFF
clone_size: .; cdr3_length: 15; j_call: TRBJ2-5; v_call: TRBV5-1; d_call: .; cdr3_nt: TGCGCCAGCCGTCAGATGACAGGGAGGGAAGAGACCCAGTACTTC; cdr3_aa: CASRQMTGREETQYF
clone_size: once; cdr3_length: 16; j_call: TRBJ2-7; v_call: TRBV7-9; d_call: TRBD2; cdr3_nt: TGTGCCAGCAGCCCACCAGCGGGGGCCAACTCCTACGAGCAGTACTTC; cdr3_aa: CASSPPAGANSYEQYF
clone_size: .; cdr3_length: 12; j_call: TRBJ2-1; v_call: TRBV12-3/TRBV12-4; d_call: .; cdr3_nt: TGTGCCAGCAGGTATTCTGCGGGGGAGCAGTTCTTC; cdr3_aa: CASRYSAGEQFF
clone_size: .; cdr3_length: 13; j_call: TRBJ1-2; v_call: TRBV23-1; d_call: TRBD1; cdr3_nt: TGCGCCAGCAGTCTGCAGGGGGATTATGGCTACACCTTC; cdr3_aa: CASSLQGDYGYTF
clone_size: .; cdr3_length: 12; j_call: TRBJ2-7; v_call: TRBV6-2/TRBV6-3; d_call: .; cdr3_nt: TGTGCCAGCAGCCAATGGGGTTACGAGCAGTACTTC; cdr3_aa: CASSQWGYEQYF
clone_size: .; cdr3_length: 15; j_call: TRBJ1-2; v_call: TRBV29-1; d_call: TRBD1; cdr3_nt: TGCAGCGTTGAAACGGGACAGTTTATAATCCATGGCTACACCTTC; cdr3_aa: CSVETGQFIIHGYTF
clone_size: .; cdr3_length: 13; j_call: TRBJ1-3; v_call: TRBV6-1; d_call: .; cdr3_nt: TGTGCCAGCAGTGAAGGCGTGGGGAACACCATATATTTT; cdr3_aa: CASSEGVGNTIYF
clone_size: once; cdr3_length: 15; j_call: TRBJ1-5; v_call: TRBV6-2/TRBV6-3; d_call: .; cdr3_nt: TGTGCCAGCAGTTATGATACAGGTCCCAATCAGCCCCAGCATTTT; cdr3_aa: CASSYDTGPNQPQHF
clone_size: .; cdr3_length: 14; j_call: TRBJ2-7; v_call: TRBV29-1; d_call: .; cdr3_nt: TGCAGCGTTGAAGACGGGGAACCTTCCTACGAGCAGTACTTC; cdr3_aa: CSVEDGEPSYEQYF
clone_size: .; cdr3_length: 17; j_call: TRBJ2-1; v_call: TRBV2; d_call: TRBD2; cdr3_nt: TGTGCCAGCAGGGAAAACCTGGGACTAGCGGGGGACAATGAGCAGTTCTTC; cdr3_aa: CASRENLGLAGDNEQFF
clone_size: .; cdr3_length: 18; j_call: TRBJ2-5; v_call: TRBV24-1; d_call: TRBD1; cdr3_nt: TGTGCCACCAGTGCCCCGGACAGGGCGAGCCTTCTCCAAGAGACCCAGTACTTC; cdr3_aa: CATSAPDRASLLQETQYF
clone_size: .; cdr3_length: 14; j_call: TRBJ1-3; v_call: TRBV5-1; d_call: .; cdr3_nt: TGCGCCAGCAGCTTGGGAGGTTCGGGAAACACCATATATTTT; cdr3_aa: CASSLGGSGNTIYF
clone_size: .; cdr3_length: 14; j_call: TRBJ2-2; v_call: TRBV19; d_call: .; cdr3_nt: TGTGCCAGTAGTATAGAGCTTAACACCGGGGAGCTGTTTTTT; cdr3_aa: CASSIELNTGELFF